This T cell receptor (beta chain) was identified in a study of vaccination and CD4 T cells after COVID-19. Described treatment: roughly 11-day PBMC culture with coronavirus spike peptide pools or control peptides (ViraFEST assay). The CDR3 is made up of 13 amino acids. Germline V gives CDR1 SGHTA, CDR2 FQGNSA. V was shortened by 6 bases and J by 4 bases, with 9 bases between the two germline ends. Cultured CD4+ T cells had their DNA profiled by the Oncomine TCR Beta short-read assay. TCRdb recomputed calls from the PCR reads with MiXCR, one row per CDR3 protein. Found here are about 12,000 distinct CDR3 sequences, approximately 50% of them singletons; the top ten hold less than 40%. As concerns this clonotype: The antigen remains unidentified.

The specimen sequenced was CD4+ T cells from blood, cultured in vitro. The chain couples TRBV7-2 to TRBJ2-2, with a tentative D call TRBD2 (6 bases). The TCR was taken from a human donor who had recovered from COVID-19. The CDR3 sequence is CASSTGGTGELFF. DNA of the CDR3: TGTGCCAGCAGTACCGGGGGCACCGGGGAGCTGTTTTTT.